This T cell receptor (beta chain) is from a study of Ad26.COV2.S vaccination and SARS-CoV-2 variants. Regarding the study as a whole: Individuals receiving vaccine had higher spike-specific TCR breadth than placebo recipients did.

Germline V gene lookup returns CDR1 LGHNA and CDR2 YSLEER. This CDR3 is built from 15 residues. The germline V and J ends were trimmed by 2 bases and 3 bases, with 10 bases remaining between them. Treatment here: 15 to 20 received Ad26.COV2.S at low or high dose, single or two shots; roughly five received placebo; per-sample allocation not given. Material that was analyzed had been drawn on day 63 after the first vaccine or placebo injection. Here immunoSEQ multiplex PCR was the method, and the copy in TCRdb shows in-frame clones only, minus some. The table records more than 300,000 clones, approximately 86% of them present only once. Concerning this clone itself: Its antigen is currently unknown.

The sequencing used peripheral blood, collected in a trial of Ad26.COV2.S vaccine versus placebo. This sequence was found in a person between 18 and 60 years old who received the Ad26.COV2.S COVID-19 vaccine or a placebo. This rearrangement joins TRBV4-3 to TRBJ1-4, with a possible D match to TRBD1 (6 bases). The DNA for the CDR3 is TGCGCCAGCAGCCAATTACAGGGTCCTAATGAAAAACTGTTTTTT. It codes for CASSQLQGPNEKLFF.